The clone carrying this T cell receptor beta chain showed up many times. This entry belongs to a study of T cell repertoires in cytomegalovirus infection. Study as a whole: A matching HLA type, together with CMV infection, was signaled by public TCR beta signatures.

J gave up 4 bases and V 5 bases, and 8 bases lay outside the gene matches. Looked up from germline, CDR1 is SGHAT and CDR2 is FQNNGV. The CDR3 contains 14 residues. TCRdb itself ran the reads through MiXCR, one entry per CDR3 protein. The table records about 310,000 distinct CDR3 sequences, roughly 15% of them present only once. The sample was PBMCs. V is TRBV11-2 and J is TRBJ2-7; 7 nucleotides agree with TRBD1. The clonotype comes from a human donor in good health (CMV status not recorded). Some clones in this sample may be carry-over from other donors' samples. The CDR3 sequence: CASSPAQGLYEQYF. CDR3 bases: TGTGCCAGCAGCCCCGCACAGGGGTTATACGAGCAGTACTTC.